This TCR beta chain was identified during a study of PD-L1 blockade in urothelial cancer. The method was immunoSEQ multiplex PCR; TCRdb's version includes in-frame clones alone and lacks a portion of them. The table shows 70,000 to 80,000 clones, with 85% occurring only once. Documented time point: pretreatment peripheral blood. This clone came up once. In germline, CDR1 is GTSNPN, CDR2 SVGIG (reference sequence). Trimming cost V 1 base and J 6 bases; bases outside gene matches: 8. The CDR3 totals 15 residues. This sequence originates from a man aged 40-50 years with urothelial cancer. The sequencing used PBMCs, collected around atezolizumab (anti-PD-L1) treatment. The genes are TRBV30 and TRBJ2-3, with 9 bases that match TRBD2. CDR3 amino acids: CAWSGRGLASDTQYF. In DNA form, the CDR3 reads TGTGCCTGGAGTGGACGGGGACTAGCCAGCGATACGCAGTATTTT. The full variable domain, completed using reference TRBV30 and TRBJ2-3, is SQTIHQWPATLVQPVGSPLSLECTVEGTSNPNLYWYRQAAGRGLQLLFYSVGIGQISSEVPQNLSASRPQDRQFILSSKKLLLSDSGFYLCAWSGRGLASDTQYFGPGTRLTVL.